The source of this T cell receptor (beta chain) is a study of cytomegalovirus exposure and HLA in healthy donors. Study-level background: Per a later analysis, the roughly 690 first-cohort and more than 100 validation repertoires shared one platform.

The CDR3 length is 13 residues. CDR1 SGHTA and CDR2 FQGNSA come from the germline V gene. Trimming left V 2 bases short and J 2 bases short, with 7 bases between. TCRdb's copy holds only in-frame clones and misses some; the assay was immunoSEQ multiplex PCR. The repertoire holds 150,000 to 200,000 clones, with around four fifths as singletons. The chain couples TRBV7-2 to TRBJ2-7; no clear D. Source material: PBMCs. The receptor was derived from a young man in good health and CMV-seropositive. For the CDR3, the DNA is TGTGCCAGCAGCTTACGAGTCACCTACGAGCAGTACTTC. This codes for CASSLRVTYEQYF.